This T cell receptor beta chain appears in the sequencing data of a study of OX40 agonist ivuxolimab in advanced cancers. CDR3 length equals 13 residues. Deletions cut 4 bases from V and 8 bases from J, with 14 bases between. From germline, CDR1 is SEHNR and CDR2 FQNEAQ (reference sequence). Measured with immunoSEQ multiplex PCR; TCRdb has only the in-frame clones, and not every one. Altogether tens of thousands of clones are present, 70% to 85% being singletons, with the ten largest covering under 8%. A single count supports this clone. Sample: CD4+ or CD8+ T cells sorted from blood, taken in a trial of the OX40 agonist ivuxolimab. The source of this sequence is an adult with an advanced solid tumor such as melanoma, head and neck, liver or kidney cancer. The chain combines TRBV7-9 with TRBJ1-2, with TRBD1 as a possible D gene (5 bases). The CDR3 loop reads CASSSSQSGGYTF. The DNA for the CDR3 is TGTGCCAGCAGCTCATCACAATCAGGGGGCTACACCTTC.